These 22 T cell receptor beta chains share one sample of origin, sequenced in a study of human T cells and chemical hapten exposure (dated by TCRdb to about 2021). The method behind the library was RACE. Instrument used: NextSeq 500. TCRdb trimmed the raw reads at Q25, called clones with MiXCR and kept productive beta chains. Rows with a matching CDR3 protein are joined into one entry that keeps the most common DNA and genes. This sample gives 44,000 or so distinct CDR3 sequences in total; around 4% of them show up just once. The top ten clonotypes cover around 5.7% of the sample. Read against the paper, the sample's time point label means: healthy volunteer bleed at 6 weeks. Unfractionated whole blood was collected in Tempus Blood RNA tubes, and total RNA was extracted from that blood. Sequencing was done on a sample of whole blood. Receptors were obtained from a human donor in good health. Some clones in this sample may be carry-over from other donors' samples.

This clonotype was seen at least ten times. This chain connects TRBV5-1 to TRBJ1-1, with D unresolved. Trimming left V 3 bases short and J 6 bases short, with 12 bases between. Germline V CDR1 and CDR2: SGHRS, YFSETQ. The CDR3 has 13 residues. CDR3 sequence reads: CASSWTLGAEAFF. The DNA for the CDR3 is TGCGCCAGCAGCTGGACCCTGGGCGCTGAAGCTTTCTTT.

The chain recombines TRBV7-9 with TRBJ1-5; perhaps TRBD1 as D (5 bases). CDR1 is SEHNR, CDR2 FQNEAQ, per germline (reference sequence). The CDR3 is 14 residues long. Trimming shortened V by 5 bases and J by 5 bases, and 13 bases separated the two germline ends. The CDR3 here is CASSLDSPYQPQHF. Written as DNA, the CDR3 is TGTGCCAGCAGCCTTGACAGCCCTTATCAGCCCCAGCATTTT. The complete variable domain, with remaining parts taken from reference TRBV7-9 and TRBJ1-5, reads DTGVSQNPRHKITKRGQNVTFRCDPISEHNRLYWYRQTLGQGPEFLTYFQNEAQLEKSRLLSDRFSAERPKGSFSTLEIQRTEQGDSAMYLCASSLDSPYQPQHFGDGTRLSIL.

CDR3 coding DNA: TGTGCCAGCAGCCAAGGGCGGGAGTTCTTGCCAGATACGCAGTATTTT. It yields the protein CASSQGREFLPDTQYF. V gene TRBV3-1 combines with J gene TRBJ2-3, with TRBD2 identical over 7 bases. Germline V gene data show CDR1 as LGHDT and CDR2 as YNNKEL (reference sequence). This CDR3 is 16 amino acids long. The trim removed 1 base at V and 4 bases at J, leaving 8 bases unmatched.

The table lists this clonotype with many counts. This chain connects TRBV9 to TRBJ2-3, with no clear D. Germline CDR1 reads SGDLS; CDR2 reads YYNGEE. The CDR3 covers 11 residues. V was trimmed by 0 bases and J by 5 bases, leaving 1 base between them. In DNA, the CDR3 is TGTGCCAGCAGCGTAGAAGATACGCAGTATTTT. This sequence encodes CASSVEDTQYF. The whole variable domain, remainder taken from reference TRBV9 and TRBJ2-3, is DSGVTQTPKHLITATGQRVTLRCSPRSGDLSVYWYQQSLDQGLQFLIQYYNGEERAKGNILERFSAQQFPDLHSELNLSSLELGDSALYFCASSVEDTQYFGPGTRLTVL.

The table lists this clonotype with many counts. V gene TRBV24-1 combines with J gene TRBJ2-2; weak D call: TRBD2 (5 bases). The CDR3 length is 15 residues. CDR1 KGHDR and CDR2 SFDVKD come from the germline V gene. The V end lost 0 bases, the J end lost 3 bases, and 7 bases lay between the germline ends. CDR3 loop: CATSDLRGDTGELFF. In DNA, the CDR3 is TGTGCCACCAGTGATTTGCGGGGTGACACCGGGGAGCTGTTTTTT.

The sample holds a few counts of this clonotype. This chain links TRBV12-3 or TRBV12-4 with TRBJ2-5, with TRBD2 identical over 12 bases. V lost 6 bases to trimming and J lost 4 bases; unmatched junction nucleotides: 6. The CDR3 is 15 residues long. This chain's CDR3 is CASSSGLAGGETQYF. Here the CDR3 DNA reads TGTGCCAGCAGCTCGGGACTAGCGGGCGGAGAGACCCAGTACTTC.

This clonotype was counted many times. The V call is TRBV18, the J call TRBJ2-3, with a weak D call TRBD2 (6 bases). The germline V and J ends were trimmed by 4 bases and 1 base, with 12 bases remaining between them. This CDR3 spans 15 amino acids. Germline V gene lookup returns CDR1 KGHSH and CDR2 LQKENI. CDR3 bases: TGTGCCAGCTCACGATCCGGGGGTCGCACAGATACGCAGTATTTT. Translated: CASSRSGGRTDTQYF.

In this sample, this clonotype turned up many times. The rearrangement links TRBV28 to TRBJ1-5; D gene unclear. V shed 1 base and J shed 4 bases, with 20 bases lying between them. The V gene's germline CDR1 is MDHEN and CDR2 SYDVKM. The CDR3 runs to 18 residues. CDR3 loop: CASSLFMGMAGGNQPQHF. DNA of the CDR3: TGTGCCAGCAGTTTATTCATGGGTATGGCGGGAGGGAATCAGCCCCAGCATTTT.

The chain uses TRBV25-1 and TRBJ2-1; D uncertain. The CDR3 has 17 residues. The germline V gene encodes CDR1 MGHDK and CDR2 SYGVNS. V was clipped by 1 base and J by 6 bases, with 19 bases between them. CDR3 nucleotide sequence: TGTGCCAGCAGTGAATCGCGGATAAACTTGGCCCCCAATGAGCAGTTCTTC. This translates into CASSESRINLAPNEQFF.

As concerns this clonotype: A clone one base away is much larger, so this may be a read error. V usage is TRBV20-1 and J usage is TRBJ1-1, with 7 bases lining up with TRBD1. This CDR3 has 13 amino acids. J lost 1 base, V lost 6 bases, and 5 bases had no gene match. Germline V lookup: CDR1 DFQATT, CDR2 SNEGSKA (reference sequence). For the CDR3, the DNA is TGCAGTGCCACCAGGGGGGGGAACACTGAAGCTTTCTTT. It translates to CSATRGGNTEAFF.

This chain uses TRBV16 with TRBJ1-2; D call uncertain. This CDR3 spans 16 amino acids. The V gene's germline CDR1 is KGHSY and CDR2 FQNENV. V dropped 7 bases and J dropped 0 bases, with 18 bases sitting between them. The DNA for the CDR3 is TGTGCCAGCATCGGTTCCCCGCTAGAAACTAACTATGGCTACACCTTC. This codes for CASIGSPLETNYGYTF.

This sequence joins TRBV28 and TRBJ1-3; D unclear. The CDR3 is 15 amino acids. Germline V gene sequence: CDR1 MDHEN, CDR2 SYDVKM. With 3 bases removed from V and 1 base from J, the gap between germline ends came to 10 bases. CDR3 protein: CASSFSASSGNTIYF. As DNA, the CDR3 is TGTGCCAGCAGTTTCTCAGCCTCTTCTGGAAACACCATATATTTT. Based on the CDR3 plus reference TRBV28 and TRBJ1-3, the full variable domain is DVKVTQSSRYLVKRTGEKVFLECVQDMDHENMFWYRQDPGLGLRLIYFSYDVKMKEKGDIPEGYSVSREKKERFSLILESASTNQTSMYLCASSFSASSGNTIYFGEGSWLTVV.

This clonotype was detected many times. The V gene is TRBV3-1, the J gene TRBJ1-6, with D perhaps TRBD1 (5 bases). Trimming took 3 bases from V and 9 from J, leaving 18 bases between them. The CDR3 loop spans 16 amino acids. From germline, CDR1 is LGHDT and CDR2 YNNKEL (reference sequence). CDR3 bases: TGTGCCAGCAGCCATCAGGGAGGGGTTGCTGGTTCACCCCTCCACTTT. Amino acids: CASSHQGGVAGSPLHF.

In its sample, this clonotype was seen many times. The V call is TRBV5-5, the J call TRBJ1-5, with unresolved D. Germline V lookup: CDR1 SGHKS, CDR2 YYEKEE (reference sequence). The CDR3 sequence is 15 residues long. V lost 2 bases to trimming and J lost 1 base, with 10 bases between them. The CDR3 is CASSLYEQSNQPQHF. CDR3 sequence (DNA): TGTGCCAGCAGCTTATACGAACAGAGCAATCAGCCCCAGCATTTT.

This clonotype turned up a few times. The chain has TRBV30 and TRBJ1-3; maybe TRBD1 (6 bases). This CDR3 has 15 amino acids. Germline values: CDR1 GTSNPN, CDR2 SVGIG (reference sequence). Trimming stripped 1 base from V and 0 bases from J, with 10 bases between. CDR3: CAWSADSPSGNTIYF. CDR3 sequence (DNA): TGTGCCTGGAGTGCGGACAGTCCCTCTGGAAACACCATATATTTT.

This clonotype was observed at least ten times. One end of the junction does not line up with germline, which may come from a read error. This chain connects TRBV29-1 to TRBJ2-3, with D possibly being TRBD1 (6 bases). Germline V lookup: CDR1 SQVTM, CDR2 ANQGSEA. The CDR3 loop spans 12 amino acids. This CDR3 is CSVGGPTDTQYF. CDR3 in DNA: TGCAGCGTTGGGGGGCCGACAGACACGCAGTATTTT.

This clonotype came up a few times. This chain connects TRBV28 to TRBJ1-1; D is unclear. Germline loops: CDR1 MDHEN, CDR2 SYDVKM. The CDR3 has 11 amino acids. Trimming removed 5 bases at V and 7 bases at J, with 8 bases between. CDR3 coding DNA: TGTGCCAGCAGTACTCCCCTTGAAGCTTTCTTT. Protein: CASSTPLEAFF.

This clonotype was picked up many times. The chain uses TRBV7-9 and TRBJ2-3, with 10 bases identical to TRBD2. The CDR3 is 22 residues long. With V trimmed by 1 base and J by 1 base, 20 bases remained unmatched. Germline V gene data show CDR1 as SEHNR and CDR2 as FQNEAQ (reference sequence). CDR3 sequence reads: CASSLGPQGTQSGTSGTDTQYF. The CDR3 DNA reads as TGTGCCAGCAGCTTAGGCCCACAGGGGACCCAATCCGGGACTAGCGGCACAGATACGCAGTATTTT.

This clonotype has a count of ten or more. The J gene is TRBJ2-7, the V gene TRBV24-1, with TRBD1 matching 8 bases. CDR1 is KGHDR and CDR2 is SFDVKD in the germline V gene. CDR3 length equals 14 residues. Losses at the gene ends were 4 bases for V and 3 bases for J; bases not matched to a gene: 4. Here the CDR3 reads CATSDPGQGYEQYF. Written as DNA, the CDR3 is TGTGCCACCAGTGACCCTGGACAGGGCTACGAGCAGTACTTC.

There are many counts of this clonotype. The rearrangement uses TRBV29-1 and TRBJ1-5, with 9 positions matching TRBD1. The CDR3 covers 13 residues. Germline V gene data show CDR1 as SQVTM and CDR2 as ANQGSEA. J was trimmed by 5 bases and V by 7 bases; bases with no gene match: 6. The CDR3, as DNA: TGCAGCGCCAGGGACAGGGTTGATCAGCCCCAGCATTTT. This sequence encodes CSARDRVDQPQHF.

This clonotype was counted between two and nine times. The genes are TRBV18 and TRBJ1-1, with no clear D. The CDR3 runs 13 residues. Between the trimmed V and J ends, which lost 3 bases and 3 bases, there was a span of 8 bases. Germline V gene lookup returns CDR1 KGHSH and CDR2 LQKENI. CDR3 sequence: CASSPNRDTEAFF. CDR3 coding DNA: TGTGCCAGCTCACCTAACCGGGACACTGAAGCTTTCTTT.

This clonotype was observed many times. V gene TRBV28 combines with J gene TRBJ2-1, with D uncertain. This CDR3 is built from 14 residues. Germline V CDR1 and CDR2: MDHEN, SYDVKM. V lost 10 bases and J lost 0, with 13 bases in between. CDR3 DNA sequence: TGTGCCACTCAACCTACGAGCTCCTACAATGAGCAGTTCTTC. This translates into CATQPTSSYNEQFF.